This entry describes one T cell receptor (beta chain). The antigen it binds to is not known. Per-base qualities were not stored, and no clone one base away is much larger. The record originates from a study of cytomegalovirus exposure and HLA in healthy donors (dated by TCRdb to about 2017). For context, the study as a whole: According to a later analysis, the 120 validation repertoires were produced on the same platform as the approximately 600 repertoires of the first cohort. High-throughput TCR immunosequencing, statistical association of individual TCRs with disease status, and machine learning were combined to predict cytomegalovirus infection status. A separate validation cohort of approximately 130 different subjects was used in addition to the roughly 620-subject first cohort. The study aimed to test whether signatures of past pathogen exposure could be identified by cataloging public T cell receptors.

The protocol used for the library was the immunoSEQ multiplex PCR assay. The original methods were these. A statistical classification framework was developed to diagnose cytomegalovirus status using the catalog of TCR beta chain sequences. This is the immuneACCESS table as TCRdb keeps it, with only in-frame sequences that have V and J called. A part of the clones is gone; compared with another copy, unresolved V genes explain less than half, and the rest is unexplained. For V, J and clone size, that table is used; D and trimming come from the DNA. This sample lists 110,000 to 150,000 clones; approximately 93% were detected once. Of the sample, approximately 0.7% is held by the ten largest clones. The investigation overall reported the following: According to the authors, the approach could potentially be generalized to other disease states and immunological phenotypes. Cytomegalovirus status was reported to be diagnosed by the classifier with high specificity and sensitivity in both the original and validation cohorts. A few of the identified cytomegalovirus-associated TCR beta chains were confirmed in vitro to be specific for cytomegalovirus antigens. A later analysis lacked HLA typing for the validation cohort, so it scored co-occurrence in that cohort across all 120 repertoires. Most TCR sequences were observed very rarely across donors, whereas some public TCRs were present in many individuals. Subsequent analysis determined that TCRs grouped into clusters in the first cohort also showed a tendency toward co-occurrence across the roughly 130 validation repertoires, and approximately 93% of cluster scores exceeded 0. A total of 164 TCR beta chains were listed by the study as associated with cytomegalovirus.

The donors were included in the validation cohort of over a hundred subjects, a group kept apart from the roughly 690-subject first cohort. This TCR derives from a man in his late teens or twenties in good health and CMV-seronegative. Input material: PBMCs.

The DNA sequence is as follows: TGTGCCAGCAGCGTAGAGCGGTGGGCCTACAATGAGCAGTTCTTC. This gives the protein CASSVERWAYNEQFF. The chain couples TRBV9 to TRBJ2-1; TRBD2 could be the D gene, as 5 bases match. The CDR3 measures 15 amino acids from cysteine to phenylalanine. Only the CDR3 region is kept as DNA, spanning 45 bases read in frame from base 1. Trimming takes 0 bases from V and 2 bases from J, and the germline ends sit 9 bases apart. The germline V gene gives CDR1 as SGDLS and CDR2 as YYNGEE.